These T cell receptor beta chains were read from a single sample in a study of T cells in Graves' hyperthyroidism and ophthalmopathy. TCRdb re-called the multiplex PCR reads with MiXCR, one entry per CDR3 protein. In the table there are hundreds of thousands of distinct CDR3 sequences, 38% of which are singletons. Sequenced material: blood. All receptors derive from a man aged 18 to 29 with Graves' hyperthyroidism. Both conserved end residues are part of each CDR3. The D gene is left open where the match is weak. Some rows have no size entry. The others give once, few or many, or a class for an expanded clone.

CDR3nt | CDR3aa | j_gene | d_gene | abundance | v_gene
TGTGCCAGCAGCTTACGACAGTCCTCCTACGAGCAGTACTTC | CASSLRQSSYEQYF | TRBJ2-7 | NA | many | TRBV7-6
TGTGCCAGCAGCCTTAGTCTCGCCGTGGCCGAGCAGTACTTC | CASSLSLAVAEQYF | TRBJ2-7 | NA | few | TRBV14
TGTGCCAGCAGGGTCAGGGTGTTGGCTTTCTTT | CASRVRVLAFF | TRBJ1-1 | NA | NA | TRBV2
TGTGCCAGCAGCCCCTCCGGGACAGGGGTTCAAGAGACCCAGTACTTC | CASSPSGTGVQETQYF | TRBJ2-5 | TRBD1 | few | TRBV12-3/TRBV12-4
TGTGCCAGTAGTATAGCCCACTTCTATAGGAACACTGAAGCTTTCTTT | CASSIAHFYRNTEAFF | TRBJ1-1 | NA | once | TRBV19
TGTGCCAGCAGTTTAAACCTCAGGGAGACCCAGTACTTC | CASSLNLRETQYF | TRBJ2-5 | NA | NA | TRBV28
TGCAGCGTCGTACCGGGACATTGGGCCTACGAGCAGTACTTC | CSVVPGHWAYEQYF | TRBJ2-7 | NA | many | TRBV29-1
TGTGCCAGCAGCTGGTATGACAGGGGGCACACTGAAGCTTTCTTT | CASSWYDRGHTEAFF | TRBJ1-1 | TRBD1 | few | TRBV5-4
TGTGCCAGCGGCCCCCCACAAAGACAGGGCCAAGAGACCCAGTACTTC | CASGPPQRQGQETQYF | TRBJ2-5 | TRBD1 | NA | TRBV25-1
TGCAGCGTCGATGACAGACAAGAGACCCAGTACTTC | CSVDDRQETQYF | TRBJ2-5 | NA | NA | TRBV29-1
TGCAGCGTTGAAGAAGGGGTGGGTGAAAAACTGTTTTTT | CSVEEGVGEKLFF | TRBJ1-4 | NA | NA | TRBV29-1
TGTGCCAGCAGCGTCGGGGGGGAGTCCTACGAGCAGTACTTC | CASSVGGESYEQYF | TRBJ2-7 | TRBD2 | many | TRBV9
TGCAGCGTAGCCCCCCGATGGGCTGAAGCTTTCTTT | CSVAPRWAEAFF | TRBJ1-1 | NA | NA | TRBV29-1
TGTGCCAGCAGTAGGGACATAGCAGGGACCCAGTACTTC | CASSRDIAGTQYF | TRBJ2-5 | NA | NA | TRBV6-6
TGTGCCAGCAGTGAAGTGGGGGGGGAGATATCGAGCAATCAGCCCCAGCATTTT | CASSEVGGEISSNQPQHF | TRBJ1-5 | NA | NA | TRBV6-1
TGTGCCAGCAGTGAATGGGGGCCTGTAACCTACGAGCAGTACTTC | CASSEWGPVTYEQYF | TRBJ2-7 | NA | NA | TRBV2
TGCAGCGTTGGGGAGGGGGACGAAAAACTGTTTTTT | CSVGEGDEKLFF | TRBJ1-4 | NA | NA | TRBV29-1
TGTGCCAGCCCCTACCTGGGGACGGGTGGATCACCCCTCCACTTT | CASPYLGTGGSPLHF | TRBJ1-6 | NA | few | TRBV5-8
TGTGCCACCAGCAGTCGGGACGCCGGGGGCACCGGGGAGCTGTTTTTT | CATSSRDAGGTGELFF | TRBJ2-2 | NA | NA | TRBV15
TGTGCCAGCAGCCCCCGCGGGGACAGGGTCCACGAGCAGTACTTC | CASSPRGDRVHEQYF | TRBJ2-7 | TRBD1 | NA | TRBV12-3/TRBV12-4
TGCAGTGCTAGGGACCTGGAAGGGGTCTATGGCTACACCTTC | CSARDLEGVYGYTF | TRBJ1-2 | NA | many | TRBV20-1
TGTGCCAGCAGGTCTCTCGACGGGGAGCTGTTTTTT | CASRSLDGELFF | TRBJ2-2 | NA | NA | TRBV7-9
TGTGCCAGTAGGACTGACAGGCGGGGCGCTTTCTTT | CASRTDRRGAFF | TRBJ1-1 | NA | NA | TRBV19
TGCAGCGTCTCGCCGGGTCCCCAGAACAATGAAAAACTGTTTTTT | CSVSPGPQNNEKLFF | TRBJ1-4 | NA | many | TRBV29-1
TGTGCCAGCAGTGAAGATCAGGGCAGCAATCAGCCCCAGCATTTT | CASSEDQGSNQPQHF | TRBJ1-5 | NA | NA | TRBV2
TGCAGTGCCCCCGGACACCTTGTTTATTCACCCCTCCACTTT | CSAPGHLVYSPLHF | TRBJ1-6 | NA | many | TRBV20-1
TGCAGTGCTAGTGCAGCGGCCTACGGAATAGGAGCTTTCTTT | CSASAAAYGIGAFF | TRBJ1-1 | NA | many | TRBV20-1
TGCGCCAGCAGCTCGATGACAGGTCCCACAGATACGCAGTATTTT | CASSSMTGPTDTQYF | TRBJ2-3 | NA | NA | TRBV5-1
TGTGCCAGCAGTTACGGGTCAGGGGACCAGCCCCAGCATTTT | CASSYGSGDQPQHF | TRBJ1-5 | NA | few | TRBV12-3/TRBV12-4
TGTGCCAGCAGTGAACGGGCAGAGCCGGAGACCCAGTACTTC | CASSERAEPETQYF | TRBJ2-5 | NA | few | TRBV6-1
TGCAGTGCTATAAGAGGACTGTTAGAGACCCAGTACTTC | CSAIRGLLETQYF | TRBJ2-5 | NA | NA | TRBV20-1
TGCAGCGGACGGACGGGAGGCTATGGCTACACCTTC | CSGRTGGYGYTF | TRBJ1-2 | NA | many | TRBV29-1
TGTGCCAGCAGGCCAAAGTTTTACTACGAGCAGTACTTC | CASRPKFYYEQYF | TRBJ2-7 | NA | NA | TRBV14
TGTGCCAGTCGGACAGGGGAACTCTCTGGGGCCAACGTCCTGACTTTC | CASRTGELSGANVLTF | TRBJ2-6 | TRBD1 | many | TRBV19
TGCGCCAGCAGCCAGATGGACGGTAGCGGGAGCGACGAGCAGTACTTC | CASSQMDGSGSDEQYF | TRBJ2-7 | TRBD2 | NA | TRBV4-1
TGTGCCAGCAGTCATTTGAAGGGGAACGAGCAGTACTTC | CASSHLKGNEQYF | TRBJ2-7 | NA | NA | TRBV12-3/TRBV12-4